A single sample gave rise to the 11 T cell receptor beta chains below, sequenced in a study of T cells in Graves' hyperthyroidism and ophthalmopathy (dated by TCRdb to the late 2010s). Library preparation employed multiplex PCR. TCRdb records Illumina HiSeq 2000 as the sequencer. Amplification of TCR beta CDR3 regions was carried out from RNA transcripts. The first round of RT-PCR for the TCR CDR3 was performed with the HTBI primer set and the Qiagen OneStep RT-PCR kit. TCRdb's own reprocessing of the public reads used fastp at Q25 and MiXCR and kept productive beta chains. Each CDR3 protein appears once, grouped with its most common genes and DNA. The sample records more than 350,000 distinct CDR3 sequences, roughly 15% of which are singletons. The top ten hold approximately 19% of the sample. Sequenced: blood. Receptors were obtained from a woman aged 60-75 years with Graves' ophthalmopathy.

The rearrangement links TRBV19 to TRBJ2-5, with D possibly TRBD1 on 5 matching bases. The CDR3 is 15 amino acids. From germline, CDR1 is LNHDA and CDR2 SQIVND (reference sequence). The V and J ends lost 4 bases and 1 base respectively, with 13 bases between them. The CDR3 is CASSTYLTAQETQYF. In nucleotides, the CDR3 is TGTGCCAGTAGTACCTATTTGACAGCCCAAGAGACCCAGTACTTC.

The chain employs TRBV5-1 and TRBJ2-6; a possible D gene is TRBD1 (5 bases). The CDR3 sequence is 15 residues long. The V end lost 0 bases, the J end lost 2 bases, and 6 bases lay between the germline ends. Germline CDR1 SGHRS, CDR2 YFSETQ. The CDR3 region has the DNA TGCGCCAGCAGCTTGGAAGGGGCTGGGGCCAACGTCCTGACTTTC. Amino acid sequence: CASSLEGAGANVLTF.

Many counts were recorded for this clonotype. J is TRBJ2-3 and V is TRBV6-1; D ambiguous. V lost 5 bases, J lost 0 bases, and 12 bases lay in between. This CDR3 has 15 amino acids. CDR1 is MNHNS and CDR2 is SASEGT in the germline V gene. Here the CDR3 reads CASSQGLVSTDTQYF. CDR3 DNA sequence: TGTGCCAGCAGTCAAGGGTTGGTGAGCACAGATACGCAGTATTTT.

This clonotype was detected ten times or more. CDR3 bases: TGTGCCTGGAAAGGGGACAGGGGGTACGAGCAGTACTTC. Amino acids: CAWKGDRGYEQYF. The chain combines TRBV30 with TRBJ2-7; 11 positions agree with TRBD1. The CDR3 is 13 amino acids. V shed 4 bases and J 4 bases; nucleotides not matched to a gene: 3. Germline CDR1 and CDR2: GTSNPN and SVGIG (reference sequence).

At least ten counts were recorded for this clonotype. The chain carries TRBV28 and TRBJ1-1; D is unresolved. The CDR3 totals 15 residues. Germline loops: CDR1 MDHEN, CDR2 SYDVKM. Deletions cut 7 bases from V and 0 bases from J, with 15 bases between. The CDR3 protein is CASIRSGSLNTEAFF. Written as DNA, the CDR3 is TGTGCCAGCATTCGGTCTGGCAGCCTGAACACTGAAGCTTTCTTT. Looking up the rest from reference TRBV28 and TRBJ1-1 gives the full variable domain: DVKVTQSSRYLVKRTGEKVFLECVQDMDHENMFWYRQDPGLGLRLIYFSYDVKMKEKGDIPEGYSVSREKKERFSLILESASTNQTSMYLCASIRSGSLNTEAFFGQGTRLTVV.

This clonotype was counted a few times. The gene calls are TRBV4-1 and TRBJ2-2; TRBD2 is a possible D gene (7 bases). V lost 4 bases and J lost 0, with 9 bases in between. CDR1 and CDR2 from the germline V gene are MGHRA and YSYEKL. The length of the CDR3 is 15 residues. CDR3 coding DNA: TGCGCCAGCAGCCGAGGGGGGGCGAACACCGGGGAGCTGTTTTTT. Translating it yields CASSRGGANTGELFF.

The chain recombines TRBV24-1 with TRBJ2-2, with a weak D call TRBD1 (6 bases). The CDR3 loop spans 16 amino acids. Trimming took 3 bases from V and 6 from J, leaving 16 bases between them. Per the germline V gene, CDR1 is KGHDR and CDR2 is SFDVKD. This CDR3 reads CATSDPHQGRPGELFF. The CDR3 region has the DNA TGTGCCACCAGTGATCCCCACCAGGGGCGCCCCGGGGAGCTGTTTTTT.

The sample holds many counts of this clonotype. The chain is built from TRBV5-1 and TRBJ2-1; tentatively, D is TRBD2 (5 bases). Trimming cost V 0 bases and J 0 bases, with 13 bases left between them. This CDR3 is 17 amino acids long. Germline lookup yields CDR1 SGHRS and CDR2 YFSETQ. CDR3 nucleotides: TGCGCCAGCAGCTTGGTGGGCGGGTCGAGCTCCTACAATGAGCAGTTCTTC. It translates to CASSLVGGSSSYNEQFF.

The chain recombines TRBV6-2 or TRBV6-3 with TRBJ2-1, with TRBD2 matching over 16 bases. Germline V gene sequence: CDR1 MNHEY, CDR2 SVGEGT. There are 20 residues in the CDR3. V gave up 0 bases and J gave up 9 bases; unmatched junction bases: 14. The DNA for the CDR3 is TGTGCCAGCAGTTACTCGCGGGTTCCCGGGACTAGCGGGGGGGGGAGTGAGCAGTTCTTC. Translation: CASSYSRVPGTSGGGSEQFF.

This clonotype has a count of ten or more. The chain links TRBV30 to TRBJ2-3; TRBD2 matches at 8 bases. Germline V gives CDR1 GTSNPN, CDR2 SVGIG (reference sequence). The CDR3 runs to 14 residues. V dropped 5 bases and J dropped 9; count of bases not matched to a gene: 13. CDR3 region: CAWRTSGWEGTQYF. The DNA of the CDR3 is TGTGCCTGGCGCACTAGCGGATGGGAAGGAACGCAGTATTTT.

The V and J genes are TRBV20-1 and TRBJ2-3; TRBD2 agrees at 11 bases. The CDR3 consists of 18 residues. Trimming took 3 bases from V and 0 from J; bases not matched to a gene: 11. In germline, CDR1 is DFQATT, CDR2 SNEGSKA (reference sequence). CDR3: CSARPLGLAVSSTDTQYF. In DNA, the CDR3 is TGCAGTGCTAGGCCTCTGGGACTAGCGGTATCTAGCACAGATACGCAGTATTTT.